In its sample, the clone carrying this TCR beta chain was seen many times. The sample is drawn from a study of T cells in Graves' hyperthyroidism and ophthalmopathy. The germline V gene has CDR1 MNHEY and CDR2 SMNVEV (reference sequence). The CDR3 is 14 residues long. V was pared by 8 bases and J by 5 bases, with 19 bases between. RNA transcripts served as the template for amplifying TCR beta CDR3 regions. RT-PCR in the first round (using the HTBI primer set) targeted the TCR CDR3. One entry per CDR3 protein results from TCRdb running MiXCR on the multiplex PCR reads. The sample lists about 600,000 distinct CDR3 sequences, 15% to 20% occurring once. At least 3 on the Clinical Activity Score was recorded for ophthalmopathy patients, who also had NOSPECS grade at least 4 and duration under 3 months. It was uncontrolled infection, other autoimmune disease, pregnancy or lactation that excluded patients.

Sequenced material: blood. The rearrangement joins TRBV27 to TRBJ2-7; D gene ambiguous. The sequence was obtained from a woman aged 40 to 50 with Graves' ophthalmopathy. The chain's CDR3 is CASPCPTYYDEQYF. CDR3 DNA: TGTGCCAGCCCCTGCCCGACTTATTACGACGAGCAGTACTTC.